The 4 T cell receptor beta chains reported below all come from one sample, sequenced in a study of T cell changes during pregnancy in multiple sclerosis. TCRdb's copy holds only in-frame clones and misses some; the assay was immunoSEQ multiplex PCR. The profile shows more than 35,000 clones, roughly 91% of them singletons. Sequences were derived from CD8+ T cells from peripheral blood mononuclear cells, sampled after pregnancy. The receptors originated from a female donor in good health, enrolled as a control in a pregnancy study.

The genes are TRBV9 and TRBJ2-3, with 8 bases lining up with TRBD1. The junction had 2 bases not matched to a gene; V was cut back by 1 base and J by 10 bases. Germline V gene sequence: CDR1 SGDLS, CDR2 YYNGEE. This CDR3 is 12 amino acids long. CDR3 nucleotide sequence: TGTGCCAGCAGCGTACAGGGGGCTGCGCAGTATTTT. It is translated as CASSVQGAAQYF.

The chain couples TRBV7-6 to TRBJ1-1; D is unclear. CDR1 and CDR2 (germline): SGHVS, FNYEAQ. This CDR3 contains 15 residues. The ends were cut back, 5 bases at V and 2 bases at J, with 15 bases in the middle. CDR3 nucleotide sequence: TGTGCCAGCAGCGAAACTCCAGGATTCAACACTGAAGCTTTCTTT. Its protein is CASSETPGFNTEAFF.

The V and J genes are TRBV28 and TRBJ2-7; 10 positions agree with TRBD1. The CDR3 covers 15 residues. Germline CDR1 MDHEN, CDR2 SYDVKM. V lost 7 bases and J lost 3; bases outside the gene matches: 9. The CDR3 region has the DNA TGTGCCAGCACAGTTCCGACAGGGGGCGGCTACGAGCAGTACTTC. Protein sequence: CASTVPTGGGYEQYF.

V usage is TRBV7-8 and J usage is TRBJ2-2; D may be TRBD1 (6 bases). The CDR3 consists of 14 residues. The V gene's germline CDR1 is SGHVS and CDR2 FQNEAQ. V lost 5 bases and J 4 bases, leaving 11 bases between the germline ends. As DNA, the CDR3 is TGTGCCAGCAGCATACAGGGTGGCACCGGGGAGCTGTTTTTT. Translation: CASSIQGGTGELFF.